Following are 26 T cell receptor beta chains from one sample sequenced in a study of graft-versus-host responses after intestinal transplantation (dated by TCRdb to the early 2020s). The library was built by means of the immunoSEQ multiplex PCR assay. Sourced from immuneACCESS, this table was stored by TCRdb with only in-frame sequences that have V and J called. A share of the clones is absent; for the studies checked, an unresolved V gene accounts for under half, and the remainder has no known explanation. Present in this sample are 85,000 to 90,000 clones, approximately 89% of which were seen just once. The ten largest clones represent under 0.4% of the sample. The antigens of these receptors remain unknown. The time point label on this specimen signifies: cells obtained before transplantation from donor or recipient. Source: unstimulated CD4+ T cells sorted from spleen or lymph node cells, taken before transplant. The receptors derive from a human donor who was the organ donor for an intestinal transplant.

CDR3 in DNA: TGTGCCAGCAGCTTACTCTATGGAGAACTCGTCACCTTC. This codes for CASSLLYGELVTF. This rearrangement joins TRBV7-9 to TRBJ1-2; D unclear. The V end lost 2 bases, the J end lost 13 bases, and 17 bases lay between the germline ends. The CDR3 length is 13 residues. The germline V gene has CDR1 SEHNR and CDR2 FQNEAQ (reference sequence).

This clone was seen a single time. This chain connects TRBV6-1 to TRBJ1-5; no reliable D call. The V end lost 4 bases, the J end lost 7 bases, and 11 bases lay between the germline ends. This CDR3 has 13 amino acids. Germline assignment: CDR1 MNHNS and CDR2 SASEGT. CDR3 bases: TGTGCCAGCAGTGCTCTTTTCGTCCAGCCCCAGCATTTT. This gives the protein CASSALFVQPQHF.

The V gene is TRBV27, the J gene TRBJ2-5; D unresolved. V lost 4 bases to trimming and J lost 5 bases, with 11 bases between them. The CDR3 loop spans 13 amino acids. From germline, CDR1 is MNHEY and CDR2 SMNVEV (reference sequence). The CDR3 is CASSSRLSETQYF. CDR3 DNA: TGTGCCAGCAGTTCCCGCCTTAGTGAGACCCAGTACTTC.

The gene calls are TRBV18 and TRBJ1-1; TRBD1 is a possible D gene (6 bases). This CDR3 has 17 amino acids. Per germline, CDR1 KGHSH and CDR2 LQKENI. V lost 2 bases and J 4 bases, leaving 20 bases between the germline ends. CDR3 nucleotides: TGTGCCAGCTCACCAGGACAGTTAGCCGGTAGGGGCACTGAAGCTTTCTTT. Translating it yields CASSPGQLAGRGTEAFF.

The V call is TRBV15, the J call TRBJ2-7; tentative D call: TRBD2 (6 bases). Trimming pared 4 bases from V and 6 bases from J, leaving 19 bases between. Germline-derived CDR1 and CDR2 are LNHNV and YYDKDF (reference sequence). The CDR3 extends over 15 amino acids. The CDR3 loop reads CATSKGLGGRFEQYF. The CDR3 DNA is TGTGCCACCAGCAAAGGGTTAGGAGGGCGTTTCGAGCAGTACTTC.

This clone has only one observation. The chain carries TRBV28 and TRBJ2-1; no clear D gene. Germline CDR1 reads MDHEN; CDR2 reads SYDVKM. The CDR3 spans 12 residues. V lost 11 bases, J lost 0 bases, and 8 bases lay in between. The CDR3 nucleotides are TGTGCCGTGCTTAGCTCCTACAATGAGCAGTTCTTC. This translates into CAVLSSYNEQFF.

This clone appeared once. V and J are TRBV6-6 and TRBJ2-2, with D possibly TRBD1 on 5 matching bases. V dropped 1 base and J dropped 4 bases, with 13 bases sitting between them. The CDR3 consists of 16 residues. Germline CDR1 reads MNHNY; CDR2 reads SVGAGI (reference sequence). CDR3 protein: CASSYFWGGGTGELFF. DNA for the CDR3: TGTGCCAGCAGTTACTTTTGGGGCGGTGGCACCGGGGAGCTGTTTTTT.

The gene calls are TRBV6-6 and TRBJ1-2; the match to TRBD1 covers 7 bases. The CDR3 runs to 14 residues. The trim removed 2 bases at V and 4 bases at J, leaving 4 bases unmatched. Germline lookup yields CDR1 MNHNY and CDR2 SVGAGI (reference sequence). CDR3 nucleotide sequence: TGTGCCAGCAGTTACCCGAACAGGGGCTATGGCTACACCTTC. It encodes CASSYPNRGYGYTF.

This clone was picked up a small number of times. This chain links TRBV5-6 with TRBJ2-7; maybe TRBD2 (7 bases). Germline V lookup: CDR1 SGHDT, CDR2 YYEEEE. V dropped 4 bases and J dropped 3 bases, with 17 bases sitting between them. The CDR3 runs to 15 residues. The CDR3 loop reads CASSRGAFDSYEQYF. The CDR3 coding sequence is TGTGCCAGCAGCCGGGGGGCCTTCGACAGCTACGAGCAGTACTTC.

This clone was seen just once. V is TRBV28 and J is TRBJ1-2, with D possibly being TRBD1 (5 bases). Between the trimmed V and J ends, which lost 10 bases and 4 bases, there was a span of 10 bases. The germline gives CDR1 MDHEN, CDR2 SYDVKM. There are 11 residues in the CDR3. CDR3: CAIGALYGYTF. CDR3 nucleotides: TGTGCCATAGGGGCTCTCTATGGCTACACCTTC.

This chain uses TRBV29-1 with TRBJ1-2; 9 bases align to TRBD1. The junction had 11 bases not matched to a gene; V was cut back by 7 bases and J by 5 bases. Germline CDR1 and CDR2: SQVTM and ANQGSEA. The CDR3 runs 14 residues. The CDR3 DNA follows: TGCAGCGGGTACGGGACAGGGCCCTCTTATGGCTACACCTTC. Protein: CSGYGTGPSYGYTF.

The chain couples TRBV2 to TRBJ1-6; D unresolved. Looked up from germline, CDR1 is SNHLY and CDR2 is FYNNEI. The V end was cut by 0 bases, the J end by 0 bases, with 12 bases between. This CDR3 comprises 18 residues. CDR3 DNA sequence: TGTGCCAGCAGTGAAGCGCTTATAGGAGGCTCCTATAATTCACCCCTCCACTTT. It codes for CASSEALIGGSYNSPLHF.

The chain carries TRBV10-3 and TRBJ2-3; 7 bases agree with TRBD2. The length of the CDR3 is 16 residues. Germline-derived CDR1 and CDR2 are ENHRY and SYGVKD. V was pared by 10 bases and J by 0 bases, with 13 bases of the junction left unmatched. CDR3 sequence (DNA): TGTGCCACCCTCTTGGGACTACAAGGGAGCACAGATACGCAGTATTTT. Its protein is CATLLGLQGSTDTQYF.

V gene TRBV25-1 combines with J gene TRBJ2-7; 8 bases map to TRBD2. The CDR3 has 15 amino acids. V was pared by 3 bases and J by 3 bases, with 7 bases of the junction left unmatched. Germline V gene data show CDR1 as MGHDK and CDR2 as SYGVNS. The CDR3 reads CASSDGLAGIYEQYF. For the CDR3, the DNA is TGTGCCAGCAGTGACGGACTAGCAGGGATCTACGAGCAGTACTTC.

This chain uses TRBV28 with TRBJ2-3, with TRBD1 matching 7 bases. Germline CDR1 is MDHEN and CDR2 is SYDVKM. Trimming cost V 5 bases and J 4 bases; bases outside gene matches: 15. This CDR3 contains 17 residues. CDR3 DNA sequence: TGTGCCAGCAGTCTCCGGAGGACAGGCATCGTCGCAGATACGCAGTATTTT. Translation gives CASSLRRTGIVADTQYF.

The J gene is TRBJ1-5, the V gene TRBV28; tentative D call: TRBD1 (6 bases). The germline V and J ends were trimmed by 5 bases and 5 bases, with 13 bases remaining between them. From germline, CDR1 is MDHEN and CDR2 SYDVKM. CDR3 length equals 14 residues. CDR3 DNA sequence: TGTGCCAGCAGTGAGTCGGGGGGCCATCAGCCCCAGCATTTT. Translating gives CASSESGGHQPQHF.

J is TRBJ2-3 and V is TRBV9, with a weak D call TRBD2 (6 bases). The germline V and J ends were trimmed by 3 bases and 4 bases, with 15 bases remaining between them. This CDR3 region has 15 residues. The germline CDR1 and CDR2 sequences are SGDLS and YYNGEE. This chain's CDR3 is CASSGQGGTSDTQYF. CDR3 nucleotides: TGTGCCAGCAGCGGACAAGGCGGGACTTCAGATACGCAGTATTTT.

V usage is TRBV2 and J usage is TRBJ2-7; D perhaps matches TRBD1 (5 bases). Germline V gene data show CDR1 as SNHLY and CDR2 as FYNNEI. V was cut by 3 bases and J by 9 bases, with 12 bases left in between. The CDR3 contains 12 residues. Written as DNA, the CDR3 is TGTGCCAGCAGTGACCGACAGCGTGGGCAGTACTTC. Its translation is CASSDRQRGQYF. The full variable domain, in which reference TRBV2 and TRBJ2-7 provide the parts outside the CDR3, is EPEVTQTPSHQVTQMGQEVILRCVPISNHLYFYWYRQILGQKVEFLVSFYNNEISEKSEIFDDQFSVERPDGSNFTLKIRSTKLEDSAMYFCASSDRQRGQYFGPGTRLTVT.

CDR3 residues: CASSDLSSYNSPLHF. The DNA for the CDR3 is TGTGCCAGCAGTGATCTGAGCTCCTATAATTCACCCCTCCACTTT. The chain has TRBV25-1 and TRBJ1-6; D is undetermined. The CDR3 runs to 15 residues. With 3 bases removed from V and 0 bases from J, the gap between germline ends came to 6 bases. Germline V CDR1 and CDR2: MGHDK, SYGVNS.

The CDR3 DNA follows: TGTGCCAGCAGCAGATCACGGGGAAACATTCAGTACTTC. This gives the protein CASSRSRGNIQYF. J is TRBJ2-4 and V is TRBV21-1; the DNA was not used to check the table's D call, TRBD2. TRBV21-1 is described as a pseudogene. This CDR3 spans 13 amino acids.

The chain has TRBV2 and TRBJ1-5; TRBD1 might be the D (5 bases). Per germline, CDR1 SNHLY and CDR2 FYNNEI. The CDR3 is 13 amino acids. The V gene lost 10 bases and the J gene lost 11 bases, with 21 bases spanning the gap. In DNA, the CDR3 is TGTGCCACTACTGCGGACCCTACGGGGGCCCAGCATTTT. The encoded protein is CATTADPTGAQHF.

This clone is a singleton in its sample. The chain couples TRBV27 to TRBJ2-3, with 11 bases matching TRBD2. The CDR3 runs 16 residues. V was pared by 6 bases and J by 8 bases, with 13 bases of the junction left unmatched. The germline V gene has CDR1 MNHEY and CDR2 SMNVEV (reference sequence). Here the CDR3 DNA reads TGTGCCAGCAGGGCTACTACTAGCGGGAGAAGAGGTACGCAGTATTTT. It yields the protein CASRATTSGRRGTQYF.

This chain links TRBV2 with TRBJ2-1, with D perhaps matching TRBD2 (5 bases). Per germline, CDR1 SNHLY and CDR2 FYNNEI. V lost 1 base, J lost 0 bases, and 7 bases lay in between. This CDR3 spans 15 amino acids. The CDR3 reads CASSEGLRSYNEQFF. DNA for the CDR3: TGTGCCAGCAGTGAAGGACTACGCTCCTACAATGAGCAGTTCTTC.

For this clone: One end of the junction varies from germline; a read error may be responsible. CDR3: CAIGESGTNYNEQFF. CDR3 coding DNA: TGTGCCATCGGTGAGTCGGGGACAAATTACAATGAGCAGTTCTTC. The chain recombines TRBV10-3 with TRBJ2-1; tentative D call: TRBD1 (6 bases). Per germline, CDR1 ENHRY and CDR2 SYGVKD. This CDR3 spans 15 amino acids.

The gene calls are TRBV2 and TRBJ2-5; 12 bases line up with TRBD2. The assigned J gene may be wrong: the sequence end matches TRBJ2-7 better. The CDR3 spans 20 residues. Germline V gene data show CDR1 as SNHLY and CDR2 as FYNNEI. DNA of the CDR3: TGTGCCAGCAGTTCCCCCCCACTAGCGGGGGGATCTAAAAGCTCCTACGAGCAGTACTTC. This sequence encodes CASSSPPLAGGSKSSYEQYF.

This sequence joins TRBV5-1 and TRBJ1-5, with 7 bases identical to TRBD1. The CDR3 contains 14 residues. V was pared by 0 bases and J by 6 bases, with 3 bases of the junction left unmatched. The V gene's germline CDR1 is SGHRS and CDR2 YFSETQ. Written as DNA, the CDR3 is TGCGCCAGCAGCTTGGAGGGGGCATCTCAGCCCCAGCATTTT. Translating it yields CASSLEGASQPQHF.